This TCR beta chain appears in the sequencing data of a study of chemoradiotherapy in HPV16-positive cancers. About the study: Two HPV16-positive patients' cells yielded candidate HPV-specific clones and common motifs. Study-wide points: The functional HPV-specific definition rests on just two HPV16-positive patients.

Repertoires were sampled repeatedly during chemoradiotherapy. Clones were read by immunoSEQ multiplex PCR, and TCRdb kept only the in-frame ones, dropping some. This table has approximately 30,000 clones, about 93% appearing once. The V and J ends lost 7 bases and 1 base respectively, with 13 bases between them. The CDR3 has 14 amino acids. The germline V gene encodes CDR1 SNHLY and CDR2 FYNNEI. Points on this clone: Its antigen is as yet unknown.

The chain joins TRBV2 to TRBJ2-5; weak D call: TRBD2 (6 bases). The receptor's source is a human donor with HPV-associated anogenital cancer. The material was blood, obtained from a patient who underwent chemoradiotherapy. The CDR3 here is CASTDRDSQETQYF. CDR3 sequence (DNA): TGTGCCAGCACCGACCGGGACTCCCAAGAGACCCAGTACTTC.